The clone carrying this TCR beta chain was seen repeatedly, ten times or more. This specimen belongs to a study of blood T cell repertoires in COVID-19. Study-wide context: From T cells, B-cell-depleted T cells, or PBMCs came the material, which was cDNA or gDNA.

Under the authors' procedure: Researchers report that nucleated cell counts were estimated from reference gene primer amplification. Profiled with immunoSEQ multiplex PCR; TCRdb holds only in-frame clones, not every one. V and J calls and clone size follow that table, whereas D and trimming were derived from the DNA. The sample records more than 200,000 clones, roughly three quarters being singletons. Germline values: CDR1 WNHNN, CDR2 SYGVQD (reference sequence). CDR3 length: 16 amino acids. The ends were cut back, 0 bases at V and 3 bases at J, with 14 bases in the middle. This TCR was recovered from a woman in her forties with active or convalescent COVID-19. The sample was peripheral blood. The V gene is TRBV10-1, the J gene TRBJ1-1, with D perhaps matching TRBD1 (6 bases). The CDR3 loop reads CASSESDSGVDTEAFF. CDR3 DNA: TGCGCCAGCAGTGAGTCGGACAGCGGAGTTGACACTGAAGCTTTCTTT.